The source of this T cell receptor beta chain is a study of T cell changes during pregnancy in multiple sclerosis. Unmatched junction bases numbered 7, after V lost 0 bases and J lost 6 bases. Germline loops: CDR1 MNHNY, CDR2 SVGAGI (reference sequence). The CDR3 sequence is 16 residues long. Using immunoSEQ multiplex PCR, the repertoire was profiled, and TCRdb retains in-frame clones only, with some absent. The table shows roughly 100,000 clones, with about nine tenths occurring only once. This chain joins TRBV6-6 and TRBJ2-3; 9 bases map to TRBD2. The TCR originated in a female donor in good health, enrolled as a control in a pregnancy study. The sample consisted of peripheral blood, taken after pregnancy. In DNA, the CDR3 is TGTGCCAGCAGTTACTCGGCGGGGGGGCCGCGCGATACGCAGTATTTT. Translation gives CASSYSAGGPRDTQYF.